This T cell receptor beta chain was recovered during a study of cytomegalovirus exposure and HLA in healthy donors. Study-wide context: Genetic ancestry analysis placed about 76% of the roughly 400 donors that were genotyped in the Caucasian-associated cluster.

This clone was seen just once. Its antigen is not identified. CDR3 length: 13 amino acids. V shed 4 bases, J shed 6 bases, and the junction held 3 bases outside the gene matches. Germline CDR1 MDHEN, CDR2 SYDVKM. Overall study findings and caveats: Apart from CMV serostatus, no immune exposure information was available. Owing to their indistinguishability, certain V segments, notably TRBV6-2 and TRBV6-3, were excluded. A classifier reportedly called cytomegalovirus status with high sensitivity and specificity.

Use of 60 Vbeta and 13 Jbeta primers characterized the PCR. This table comes from immunoSEQ multiplex PCR, and its TCRdb copy is limited to in-frame clones, with some not included. The profile shows roughly 120,000 clones, approximately 78% of them singletons. Specimen: PBMCs. The TCR comes from a man in his forties in good health and CMV-seronegative. This chain uses TRBV28 with TRBJ1-5; 7 bases match TRBD1. The CDR3 DNA reads TGTGCCAGCAGTTCACAGGGGTTTCAGCCCCAGCATTTT. Protein sequence: CASSSQGFQPQHF.